This note documents a single T cell receptor beta chain sequence. The specificity of this receptor is unknown. Base qualities were left out, and no much larger clone turns up one base away. TCRbeta CDR3 regions were amplified from genomic DNA by means of the immunoSEQ Assay, a bias-controlled multiplex PCR. Per the original workflow: The number of nucleated cells in each sample was estimated by amplification of reference gene primers within the assay. To quantify the absolute abundance of each unique TCRbeta CDR3 rearrangement, sequence reads were collapsed and filtered. For each sample, productive Simpson clonality was calculated as the square root of Simpson's diversity index over productive rearrangements. TCRdb carries this immuneACCESS record with in-frame sequences only. Its versions omit some clonotypes, under half of them owing to an unresolved V gene in the studies checked, with the rest unexplained. That table gives V, J and clone size, and the DNA gave D and trimming. This sample has over 200,000 clones in its table, and less than 85% of those were observed once. The ten largest account for 1.5% to 2% of the sample.

Enrolling through a virtual design, the prospective study's participants ranged in age from about 18 to 89 years and lived across roughly 23 United States geographic areas. In the prospective study, cohorts were assigned on the basis of participant-reported clinical history obtained from a screening survey and a study questionnaire. Recovered participants in ImmuneRACE Cohort 3 were defined by two consecutive negative NP/OP PCR tests, clearance by a healthcare professional, or resolution of symptoms. Mobile phlebotomists in the prospective study collected whole blood, serum and a nasopharyngeal or oropharyngeal swab from every participant. Additional blood draws and questionnaires over an approximately 2-month period could optionally be provided by prospective study participants. Blood samples from the prospective study were shipped frozen or at room temperature prior to DNA extraction. This entry comes from a study of blood T cell repertoires in COVID-19 (dated by TCRdb to 2018 to 2020). About the full investigation: Samples from collaborators originated in the United States, Italy and Spain and spanned both the acute and convalescent phases of COVID-19. The prospective study material was composed of cDNA or gDNA derived from T cells, B-cell-depleted T cells, or PBMCs. Deeply sampled blood TCRbeta repertoires from subjects exposed to, actively infected with, or recovered from COVID-19 were included in the dataset. The repertoires were made available in a free public database intended to serve as a resource for research on the immune response to SARS-CoV-2. Samples were obtained from the ongoing ImmuneRACE study (first 160 participants) and from 1,254 subjects provided by 6 global collaborators. A de-identified subject ID, COVID-19 status, age in years and sex were almost always included in the sample metadata. Where available, HLA class I and class II types were obtained from metadata supplied by the sample provider rather than from assay-based typing.

Study-level results and caveats: Clinical and demographic metadata were provided uncurated, with the amount varying by source and participant.

V lost 1 base and J lost 5 bases; the stretch between them is 11 bases long. The CDR3 covers 15 residues, taking in both the cysteine and the phenylalanine. The sequence is cut down to CDR3 DNA, 45 bases in frame from base 1. CDR1 is given as LNHNV and CDR2 as YYDKDF, both from the germline V gene (reference sequence). The receptor chain draws on TRBV15 and TRBJ1-4; matching of 5 bases hints at TRBD1 as the D gene. What was sequenced was PBMCs or T cells enriched from blood (not recorded which). The receptor comes from a man aged 55 to 70 who had recovered from COVID-19. DNA sequence: TGTGCCACCAGCAGAGGGGGCATGGGGAATGAAAAACTGTTTTTT. Its amino acids are CATSRGGMGNEKLFF. With the rest looked up from the reference TRBV15 and TRBJ1-4 genes rather than sequenced, the full variable domain is DAMVIQNPRYQVTQFGKPVTLSCSQTLNHNVMYWYQQKSSQAPKLLFHYYDKDFNNEADTPDNFQSRRPNTSFCFLDIRSPGLGDTAMYLCATSRGGMGNEKLFFGSGTQLSVL.